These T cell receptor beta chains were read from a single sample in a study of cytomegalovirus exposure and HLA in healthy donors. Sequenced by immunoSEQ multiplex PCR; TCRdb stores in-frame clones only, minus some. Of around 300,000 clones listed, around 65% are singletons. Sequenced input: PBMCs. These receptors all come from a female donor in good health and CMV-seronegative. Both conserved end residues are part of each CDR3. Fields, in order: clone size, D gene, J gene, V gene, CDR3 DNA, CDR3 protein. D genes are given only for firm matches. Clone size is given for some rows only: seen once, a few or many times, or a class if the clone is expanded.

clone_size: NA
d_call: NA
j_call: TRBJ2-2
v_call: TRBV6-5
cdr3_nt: TGTGCCAGCAGACAGGGCCCCGGGGAGCTGTTTTTT
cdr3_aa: CASRQGPGELFF

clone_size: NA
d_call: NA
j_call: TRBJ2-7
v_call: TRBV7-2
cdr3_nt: TGTGCCAGCAGCTTAGGTTCCAGGACGGGATACTACGAGCAGTACTTC
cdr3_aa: CASSLGSRTGYYEQYF

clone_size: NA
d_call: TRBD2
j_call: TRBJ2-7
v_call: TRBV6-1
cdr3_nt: TGTGCCAGCAGTGTGGCTAGCGGGGCCCTCTACGAGCAGTACTTC
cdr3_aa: CASSVASGALYEQYF

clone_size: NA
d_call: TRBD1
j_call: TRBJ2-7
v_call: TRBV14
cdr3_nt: TGTGCCAGCGCTAGGGGGACAGGCTCCTACGAGCAGTACTTC
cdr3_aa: CASARGTGSYEQYF

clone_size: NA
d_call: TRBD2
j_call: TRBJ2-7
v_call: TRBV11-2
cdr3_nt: TGTGCCAGCAGCTTAGCGGGAGGCCTCTCCTACGAGCAGTACTTC
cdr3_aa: CASSLAGGLSYEQYF

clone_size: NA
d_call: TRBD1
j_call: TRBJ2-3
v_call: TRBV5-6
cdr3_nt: TGTGCCAGCAGCGGGTCCGGGACAGGGACAGATACGCAGTATTTT
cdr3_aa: CASSGSGTGTDTQYF

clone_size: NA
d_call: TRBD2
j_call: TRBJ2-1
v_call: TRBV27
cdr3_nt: TGTGCCAGCAGTTTTGAGACTAGCGGGAAGGTTGAGCAGTTCTTC
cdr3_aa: CASSFETSGKVEQFF

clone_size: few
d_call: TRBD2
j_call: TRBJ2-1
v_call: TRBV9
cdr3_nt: TGTGCCAGCAGCGGAAGAGGGACTAGCGGGATAAGTCCCTCCTACAATGAGCAGTTCTTC
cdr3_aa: CASSGRGTSGISPSYNEQFF

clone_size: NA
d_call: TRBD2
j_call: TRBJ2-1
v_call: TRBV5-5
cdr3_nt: TGTGCCAGCAGCCCTGAACCGGGAGGGTACAATGAGCAGTTCTTC
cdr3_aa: CASSPEPGGYNEQFF

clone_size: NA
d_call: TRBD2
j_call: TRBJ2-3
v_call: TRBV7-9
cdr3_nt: TGTGCCAGCAGGCCGGCTAGCGGGAGTGGCCCCCTGAGCACAGATACGCAGTATTTT
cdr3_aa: CASRPASGSGPLSTDTQYF

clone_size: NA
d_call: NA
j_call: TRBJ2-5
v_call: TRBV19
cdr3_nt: TGTGCCAGCGGGGTAGCCCAAGAGACCCAGTACTTC
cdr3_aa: CASGVAQETQYF

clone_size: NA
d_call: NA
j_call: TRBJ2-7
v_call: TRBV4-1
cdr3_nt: TGCGCCAGCAGCCTCCGGGACGGAGGGGCCTACGAGCAGTACTTC
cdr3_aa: CASSLRDGGAYEQYF

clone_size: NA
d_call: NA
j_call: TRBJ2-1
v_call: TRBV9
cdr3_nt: TGTGCCAGCAGCGTAGCTTTAGGAGATGTCAATGAGCAGTTCTTC
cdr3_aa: CASSVALGDVNEQFF

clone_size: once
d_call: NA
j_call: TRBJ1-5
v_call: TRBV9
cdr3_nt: TGTGCCAGCAGCGCTGGGCCACATAGCAATCAGCCCCAGCATTTT
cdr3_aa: CASSAGPHSNQPQHF

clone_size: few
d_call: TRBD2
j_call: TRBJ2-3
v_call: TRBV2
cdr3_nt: TGTGCCAGCACGAGCTTAGCGGGACCCCCCACAGATACGCAGTATTTT
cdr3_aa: CASTSLAGPPTDTQYF

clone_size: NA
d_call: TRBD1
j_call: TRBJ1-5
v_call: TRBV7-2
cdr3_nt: TGTGCCAGCAGCTTCGACAGGGGTGGCAATCAGCCCCAGCATTTT
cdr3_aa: CASSFDRGGNQPQHF

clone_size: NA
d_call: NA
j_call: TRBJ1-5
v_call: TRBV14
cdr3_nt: TGTGCCAGCAGCCAGGGAGGGAATCAGCCCCAGCATTTT
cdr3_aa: CASSQGGNQPQHF

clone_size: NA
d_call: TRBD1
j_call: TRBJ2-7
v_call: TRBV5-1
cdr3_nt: TGCGCCAGCAGCCCACCACCGGGACAGGGTTCCTACGAGCAGTACTTC
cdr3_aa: CASSPPPGQGSYEQYF

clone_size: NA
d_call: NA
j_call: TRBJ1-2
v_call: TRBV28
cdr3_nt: TGTGCCAGCAGCCGATCGGGGGGCTACACCTTC
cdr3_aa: CASSRSGGYTF

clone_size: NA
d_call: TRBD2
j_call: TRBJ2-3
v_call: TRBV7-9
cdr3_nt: TGTGCCAGCAGCTTAGGTGGACTAGGTCTGGATACGCAGTATTTT
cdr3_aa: CASSLGGLGLDTQYF

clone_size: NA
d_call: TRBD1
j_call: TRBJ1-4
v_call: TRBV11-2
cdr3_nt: TGTGCCAGCAGCTTACACGGGACAGGGGTCGAAGAAAAACTGTTTTTT
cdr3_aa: CASSLHGTGVEEKLFF

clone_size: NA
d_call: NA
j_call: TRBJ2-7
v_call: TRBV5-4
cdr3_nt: TGTGCCAGCAGGTCCGGGACTGGGAGCTCCTACGAGCAGTACTTC
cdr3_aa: CASRSGTGSSYEQYF

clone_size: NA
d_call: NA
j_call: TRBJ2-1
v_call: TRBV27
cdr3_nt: TGTGCCAGCAGTTTTTCGCGTGACAATGAGCAGTTCTTC
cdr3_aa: CASSFSRDNEQFF

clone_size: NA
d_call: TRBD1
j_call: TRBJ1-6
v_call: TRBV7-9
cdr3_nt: TGTGCCAGCAGCTCAGCGACAGGGCGGCTTAATGGTTCACCCCTCCACTTT
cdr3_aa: CASSSATGRLNGSPLHF

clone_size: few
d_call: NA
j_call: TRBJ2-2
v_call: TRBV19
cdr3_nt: TGTGCCAGTACCCCCGGCCAGCGGCTGAACACCGGGGAGCTGTTTTTT
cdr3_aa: CASTPGQRLNTGELFF

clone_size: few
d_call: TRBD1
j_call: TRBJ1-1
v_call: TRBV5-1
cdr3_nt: TGCGCCAGCACTCGAGGGACAGAGTACACTGAAGCTTTCTTT
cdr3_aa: CASTRGTEYTEAFF

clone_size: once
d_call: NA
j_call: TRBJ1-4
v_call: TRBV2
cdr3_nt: TGTGCCAGCAGACCAGAGGCAAATACTAATGAAAAACTGTTTTTT
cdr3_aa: CASRPEANTNEKLFF

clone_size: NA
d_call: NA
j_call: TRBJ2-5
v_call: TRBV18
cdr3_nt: TGTGCCAGCTCACCTAGCGGAGAGACCCAGTACTTC
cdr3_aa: CASSPSGETQYF

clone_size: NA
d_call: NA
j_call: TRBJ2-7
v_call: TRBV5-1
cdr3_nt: TGCGCCAGCAGCCCCGGGATTGCCTACGAGCAGTACTTC
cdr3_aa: CASSPGIAYEQYF

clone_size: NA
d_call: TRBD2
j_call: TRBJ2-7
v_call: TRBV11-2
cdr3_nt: TGTGCCAGCAGCCCCACGCCCGGGACTAGCTACGAGCAGTACTTC
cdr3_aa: CASSPTPGTSYEQYF

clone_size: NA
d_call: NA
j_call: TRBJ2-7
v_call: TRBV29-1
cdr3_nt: TGCAGCGTTGAGGAGGGAGCCTACGAGCAGTACTTC
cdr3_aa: CSVEEGAYEQYF

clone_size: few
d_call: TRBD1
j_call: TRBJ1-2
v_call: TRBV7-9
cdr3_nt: TGTTCCAGCAGCTTCCCCCTCGGACAGGAGGTATATGGCTACACCTTC
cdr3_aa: CSSSFPLGQEVYGYTF

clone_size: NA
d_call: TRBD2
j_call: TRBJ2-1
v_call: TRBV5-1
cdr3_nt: TGCGCCAGCAGCTTGGGGACTAGCGGGAGAGCCTACAATGAGCAGTTCTTC
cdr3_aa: CASSLGTSGRAYNEQFF

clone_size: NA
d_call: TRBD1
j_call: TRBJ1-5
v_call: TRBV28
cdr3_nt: TGTGCCAGCAGTACCGGGACAGGGGTTTTCAATCAGCCCCAGCATTTT
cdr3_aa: CASSTGTGVFNQPQHF

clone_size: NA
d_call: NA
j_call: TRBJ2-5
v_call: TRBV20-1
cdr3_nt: TGCAGTGTCCCTGTGGAGACCCAGTACTTC
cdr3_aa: CSVPVETQYF

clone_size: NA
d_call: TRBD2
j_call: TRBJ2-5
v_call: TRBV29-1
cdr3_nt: TGCAGCGCCTCCGGGACTAGCGGACAAGAGACCCAGTACTTC
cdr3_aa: CSASGTSGQETQYF

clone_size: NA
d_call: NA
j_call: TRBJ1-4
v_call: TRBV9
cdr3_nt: TGTGCCAGCAGCCTAACAGTCTCTAATGAAAAACTGTTTTTT
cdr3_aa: CASSLTVSNEKLFF

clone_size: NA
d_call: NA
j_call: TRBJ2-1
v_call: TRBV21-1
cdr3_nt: TGTGCCAGCAGCAAAGGGGTAGCGGGAATCGGCTCCTACAATGAGCAGTTCTTC
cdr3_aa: CASSKGVAGIGSYNEQFF

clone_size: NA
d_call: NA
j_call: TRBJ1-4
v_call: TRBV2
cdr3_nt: TGTGCCAGCAGTGAAACGGGGGGAGTTAGGGAAAAACTGTTTTTT
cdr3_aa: CASSETGGVREKLFF

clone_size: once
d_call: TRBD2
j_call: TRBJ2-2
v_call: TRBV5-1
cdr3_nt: TGCGCCAGCAGCTTGGATATCGAGCGGGGGTACACCGGGGAGCTGTTTTTT
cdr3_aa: CASSLDIERGYTGELFF

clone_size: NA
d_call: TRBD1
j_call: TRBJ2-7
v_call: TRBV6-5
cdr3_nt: TGTGCCAGCAGCCAGGGGGACGAGCAGTACTTC
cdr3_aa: CASSQGDEQYF

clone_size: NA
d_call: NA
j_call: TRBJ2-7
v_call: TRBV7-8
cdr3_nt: TGTGCCAGCAGCTTAATCGAGGGTTACGAGCAGTACTTC
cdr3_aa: CASSLIEGYEQYF

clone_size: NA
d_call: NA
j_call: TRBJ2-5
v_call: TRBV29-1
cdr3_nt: TGCAGCGTTCCCTCCGGGACAATCCTTCAAGAGACCCAGTACTTC
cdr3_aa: CSVPSGTILQETQYF

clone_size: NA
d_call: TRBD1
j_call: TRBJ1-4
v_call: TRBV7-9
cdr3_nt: TGTGCCAGCAGACAGGGGGGCCTCAATGAAAAACTGTTTTTT
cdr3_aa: CASRQGGLNEKLFF

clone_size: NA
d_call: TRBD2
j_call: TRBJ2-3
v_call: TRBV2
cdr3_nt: TGTGCCAGCAGGACAGGACTAGCGGGAGGAGATATGCAGTATTTT
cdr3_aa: CASRTGLAGGDMQYF

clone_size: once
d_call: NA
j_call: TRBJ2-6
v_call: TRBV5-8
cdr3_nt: TGTGCCAGCAGGTTACAGGGTACTCCAACTGGGGCCAACGTCCTGACTTTC
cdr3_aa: CASRLQGTPTGANVLTF

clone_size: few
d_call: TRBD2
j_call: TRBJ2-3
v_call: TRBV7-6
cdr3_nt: TGTGCCAGCAGCTTAGTTGGCCCGGGACTAGGTTTAACAGATACGCAGTATTTT
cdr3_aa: CASSLVGPGLGLTDTQYF

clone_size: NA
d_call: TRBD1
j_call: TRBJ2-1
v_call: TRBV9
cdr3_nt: TGTGCCAGCAGCCGGGGACAGGGAAGGGATGAGCAGCTCTTC
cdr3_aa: CASSRGQGRDEQLF